This TCR beta chain was captured in a study of T cell responses to AZD1222 COVID-19 vaccine. The repertoire was sequenced with immunoSEQ multiplex PCR; TCRdb's copy has only in-frame clones and lacks some. Among 150,000 to 200,000 clones listed, 94% were seen once. About this clone: Its antigen is unidentified.

Combined were second doses at about 4 or about 12 weeks. The CDR3 spans 13 residues. Per germline, CDR1 MNHEY and CDR2 SMNVEV (reference sequence). The germline V and J ends were trimmed by 0 bases and 0 bases, with 2 bases remaining between them. Findings and caveats of the study: Repertoire collection took place solely once the T cell response had peaked.

The genes are TRBV27 and TRBJ1-1; unclear D gene. The sample in question was peripheral blood, obtained 28 days after the second AZD1222 dose. The sequence came from an adult who received the AZD1222 COVID-19 vaccine. CDR3: CASSLSLNTEAFF. CDR3 DNA sequence: TGTGCCAGCAGTTTATCCCTGAACACTGAAGCTTTCTTT.